This record looks at one T cell receptor (beta chain) sequence and its context. The record originates from a study of blood T cell repertoires in COVID-19. Whole-study context: Samples taken during acute and convalescent COVID-19 were collected in the United States, Italy and Spain.

Assay: immunoSEQ multiplex PCR; the TCRdb copy retains only in-frame clones and omits some. In the table there are roughly 700,000 clones, 85% to 90% of which are singletons. V lost 2 bases and J lost 5; bases outside the gene matches: 8. This CDR3 spans 16 amino acids. Germline CDR1 SGDLS, CDR2 YYNGEE. Sequencing was carried out using peripheral blood. The genes are TRBV9 and TRBJ2-2, with TRBD2 matching 8 bases. This TCR was sampled from a woman younger than 30 with acute or convalescent COVID-19. The CDR3 loop is CASSVENRGGTGELFF. DNA for the CDR3: TGTGCCAGCAGCGTTGAGAACCGGGGGGGTACCGGGGAGCTGTTTTTT.